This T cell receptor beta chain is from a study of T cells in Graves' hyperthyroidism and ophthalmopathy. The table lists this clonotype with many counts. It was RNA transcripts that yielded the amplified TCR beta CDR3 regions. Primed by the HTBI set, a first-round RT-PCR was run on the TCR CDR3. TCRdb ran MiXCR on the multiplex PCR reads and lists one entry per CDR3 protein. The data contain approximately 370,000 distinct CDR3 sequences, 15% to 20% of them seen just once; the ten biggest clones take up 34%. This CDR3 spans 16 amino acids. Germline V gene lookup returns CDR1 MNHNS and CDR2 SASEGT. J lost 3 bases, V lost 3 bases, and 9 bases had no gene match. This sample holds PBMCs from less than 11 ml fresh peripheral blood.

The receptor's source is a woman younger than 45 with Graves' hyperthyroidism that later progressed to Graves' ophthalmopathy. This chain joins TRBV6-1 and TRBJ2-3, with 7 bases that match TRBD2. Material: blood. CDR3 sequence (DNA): TGTGCCAGCAGTGAGAGGGGCGGCGGGAGTACAGATACGCAGTATTTT. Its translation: CASSERGGGSTDTQYF.